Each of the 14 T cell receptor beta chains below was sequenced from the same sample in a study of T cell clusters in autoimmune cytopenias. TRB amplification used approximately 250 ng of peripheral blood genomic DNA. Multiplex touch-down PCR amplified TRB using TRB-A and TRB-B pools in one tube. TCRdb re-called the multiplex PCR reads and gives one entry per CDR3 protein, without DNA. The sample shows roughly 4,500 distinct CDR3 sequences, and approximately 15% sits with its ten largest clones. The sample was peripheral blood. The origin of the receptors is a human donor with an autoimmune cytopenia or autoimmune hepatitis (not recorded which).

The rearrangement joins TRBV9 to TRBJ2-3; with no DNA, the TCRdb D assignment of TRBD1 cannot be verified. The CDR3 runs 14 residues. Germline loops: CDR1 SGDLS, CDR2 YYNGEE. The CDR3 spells CASSVQGALDTQYF.

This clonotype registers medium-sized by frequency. The CDR3 here is CAWSVITSGRGGELFF. This chain connects TRBV30 to TRBJ2-2; the D call from TCRdb, TRBD2, cannot be confirmed without DNA. The CDR3 loop spans 16 amino acids. CDR1 GTSNPN and CDR2 SVGIG come from the germline V gene (reference sequence).

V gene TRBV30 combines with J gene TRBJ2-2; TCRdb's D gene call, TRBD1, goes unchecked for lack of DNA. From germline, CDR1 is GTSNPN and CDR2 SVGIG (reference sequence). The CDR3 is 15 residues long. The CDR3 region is CAWSHGDGDTGELFF.

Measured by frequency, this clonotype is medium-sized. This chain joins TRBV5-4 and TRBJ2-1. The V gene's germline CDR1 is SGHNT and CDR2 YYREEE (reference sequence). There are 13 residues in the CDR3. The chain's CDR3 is CASSSESYNEQFF.

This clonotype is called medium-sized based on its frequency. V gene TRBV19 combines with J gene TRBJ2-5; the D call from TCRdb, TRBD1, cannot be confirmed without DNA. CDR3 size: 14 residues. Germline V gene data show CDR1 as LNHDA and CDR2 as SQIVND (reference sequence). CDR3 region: CASSIRRGEETQYF.

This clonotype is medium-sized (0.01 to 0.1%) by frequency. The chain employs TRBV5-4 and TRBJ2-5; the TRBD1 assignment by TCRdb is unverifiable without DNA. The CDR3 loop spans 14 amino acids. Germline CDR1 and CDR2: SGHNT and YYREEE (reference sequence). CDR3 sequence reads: CASSQNRGSETQYF.

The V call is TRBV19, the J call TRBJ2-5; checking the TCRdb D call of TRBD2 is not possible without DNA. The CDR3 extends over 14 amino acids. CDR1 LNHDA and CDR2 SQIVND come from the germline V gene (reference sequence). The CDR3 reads CASSTSGRRETQYF.

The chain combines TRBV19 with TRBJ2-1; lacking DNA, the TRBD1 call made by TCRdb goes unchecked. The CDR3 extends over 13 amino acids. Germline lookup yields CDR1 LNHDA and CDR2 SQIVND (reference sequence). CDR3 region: CASSPGGNNEQFF.

CDR3 residues: CASSSRDRGDEQYF. The V and J genes are TRBV6-5 and TRBJ2-7; TCRdb selects TRBD1, and the lack of DNA leaves this call unchecked. Germline V CDR1 and CDR2: MNHEY, SVGAGI. The CDR3 spans 14 residues.

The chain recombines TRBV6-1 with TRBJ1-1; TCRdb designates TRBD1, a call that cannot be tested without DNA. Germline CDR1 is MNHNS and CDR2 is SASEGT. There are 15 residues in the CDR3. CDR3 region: CASRLYRAGNTEAFF.

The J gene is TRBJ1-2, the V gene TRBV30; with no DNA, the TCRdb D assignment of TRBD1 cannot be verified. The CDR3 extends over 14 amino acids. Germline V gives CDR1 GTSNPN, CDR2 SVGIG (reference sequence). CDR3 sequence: CAWSVPGGGYGYTF.

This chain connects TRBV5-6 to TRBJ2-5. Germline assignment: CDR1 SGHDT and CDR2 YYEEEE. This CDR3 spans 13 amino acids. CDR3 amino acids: CASSLLETETQYF.

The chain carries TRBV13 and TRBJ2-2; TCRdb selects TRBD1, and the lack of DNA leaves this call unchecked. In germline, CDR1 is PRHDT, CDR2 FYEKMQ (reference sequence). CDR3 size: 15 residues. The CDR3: CASSQTGGYSGELFF.

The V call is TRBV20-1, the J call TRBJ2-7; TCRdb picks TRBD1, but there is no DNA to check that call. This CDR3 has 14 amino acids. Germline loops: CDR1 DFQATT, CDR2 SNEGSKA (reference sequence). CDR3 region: CSVTPGREPYEQYF.